This T cell receptor (beta chain) emerged from a study of neurological immune-mediated disorders. Study-wide points: The level of TCR clonal expansion was highest in patients with HTLV-1-associated myelopathy and lowest in multiple sclerosis, where it fell below the level seen in healthy controls. None of the CDR3 amino acid sequences in expanded clones turned up in more than one subject, which points to private repertoires in all groups.

Described time point: longitudinal time-point 1 (baseline). It was blood bank volunteers in Maryland, USA who made up the healthy controls. This clonotype was observed at least ten times. The antigen remains unidentified. An end of the junction does not agree with germline; a read error may underlie this. The cDNA was synthesized by 5'RACE incorporating 10-nucleotide random UMIs. Using its own MiXCR run on the 5' RACE reads, TCRdb lists one record per CDR3 protein. The data contain 60,000 to 90,000 distinct CDR3 sequences, roughly 10% of them singletons. The TCR sequence derives from a man aged 25-45 years in good health. The sample consisted of PBMCs.

The CDR3 bases are TGCAGCGCTAGTGGGAGGAATCGGGAGACCCAGTACTTC. This gives the protein CSASGRNRETQYF. V is TRBV20-1 and J is TRBJ2-5; possible D gene TRBD2, 6 bases. The V gene's germline CDR1 is DFQATT and CDR2 SNEGSKA (reference sequence). The CDR3 is 13 amino acids.